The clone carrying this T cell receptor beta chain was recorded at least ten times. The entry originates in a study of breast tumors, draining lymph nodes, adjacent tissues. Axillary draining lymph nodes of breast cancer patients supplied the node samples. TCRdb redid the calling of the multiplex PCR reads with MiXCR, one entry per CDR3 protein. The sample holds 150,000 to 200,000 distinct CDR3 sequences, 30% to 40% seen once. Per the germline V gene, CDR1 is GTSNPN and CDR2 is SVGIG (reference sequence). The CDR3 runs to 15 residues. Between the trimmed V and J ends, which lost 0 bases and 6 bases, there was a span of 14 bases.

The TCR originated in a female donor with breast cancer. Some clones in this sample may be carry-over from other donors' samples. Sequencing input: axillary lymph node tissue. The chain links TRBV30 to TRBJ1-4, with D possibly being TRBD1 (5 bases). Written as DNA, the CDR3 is TGTGCCTGGAGTGTGGGGCTCCCGGGTGATGAAAAACTGTTTTTT. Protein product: CAWSVGLPGDEKLFF. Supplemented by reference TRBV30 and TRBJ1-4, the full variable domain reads SQTIHQWPATLVQPVGSPLSLECTVEGTSNPNLYWYRQAAGRGLQLLFYSVGIGQISSEVPQNLSASRPQDRQFILSSKKLLLSDSGFYLCAWSVGLPGDEKLFFGSGTQLSVL.